Listed below are T cell receptor beta chains from one sample, sequenced in a study of early T cells in non-severe SARS-CoV-2 infection. MiXCR, run by TCRdb on the 5' RACE reads, gives a single entry per CDR3 protein. In the table there are approximately 70,000 distinct CDR3 sequences, approximately 13% of which are singletons. The sequences come from whole blood, collected at baseline. Source of these receptors: an adult who was a healthcare worker with PCR-confirmed SARS-CoV-2 infection or an uninfected control (not recorded which). CDR3s include the opening cysteine and the closing phenylalanine or tryptophan. The order of the fields is D gene, V gene, clone size, J gene, CDR3 protein, CDR3 DNA. A D gene is named only where the DNA matches it firmly. Size tells how often a clone was seen (once, few, many) or the class of an expanded clone, and some rows leave it out.

>TRBD1|TRBV25-1|many|TRBJ1-5
CASKGQGHQPQHF
TGTGCCAGCAAGGGACAGGGACATCAGCCCCAGCATTTT
>TRBD1|TRBV28|few|TRBJ2-2
CAGQGISNTGELFF
TGTGCCGGACAGGGAATATCGAACACCGGGGAGCTGTTTTTT
>TRBD1|TRBV5-1|few|TRBJ1-2
CASSPEQGALNYGYTF
TGCGCCAGCAGCCCGGAACAGGGGGCGCTTAACTATGGCTACACCTTC
>TRBD1|TRBV28|once|TRBJ2-3
CASSGQGYPTDTQYF
TGTGCCAGCAGTGGACAGGGGTACCCCACAGATACGCAGTATTTT
>-|TRBV4-3|few|TRBJ1-3
CASSQDLDTGTPIYF
TGCGCCAGCAGCCAAGATCTCGACACAGGGACCCCCATATATTTT
>TRBD2|TRBV6-5|-|TRBJ2-7
CASSYGGGAQYEQYF
TGTGCCAGCAGTTACGGCGGGGGGGCCCAGTACGAGCAGTACTTC
>-|TRBV6-2/TRBV6-3|many|TRBJ2-7
CASREAGTYEQYF
TGTGCCAGCAGGGAGGCAGGTACTTACGAGCAGTACTTC
>-|TRBV10-1|many|TRBJ1-5
CASSSDSISNQPQHF
TGCGCCAGCAGTTCGGACAGTATTAGCAATCAGCCCCAGCATTTT
>TRBD1|TRBV11-2|-|TRBJ2-5
CASSLIPDRAQETQYF
TGTGCCAGCAGCTTAATTCCCGACAGGGCCCAAGAGACCCAGTACTTC
>-|TRBV27|-|TRBJ2-5
CASSLLAPPGETQYF
TGTGCCAGCAGTTTGCTAGCCCCCCCGGGGGAGACCCAGTACTTC
>-|TRBV7-8|many|TRBJ2-5
CASSLTEETQYF
TGTGCCAGCAGCTTAACAGAAGAGACCCAGTACTTC
>TRBD2|TRBV20-1|-|TRBJ2-1
CSARDRGTRAYNEQFF
TGCAGTGCTAGAGATCGGGGGACTAGGGCCTACAATGAGCAGTTCTTC
>TRBD1|TRBV28|-|TRBJ1-1
CASSTRDRGFTEAFF
TGTGCCAGCAGTACCCGGGACAGGGGATTCACTGAAGCTTTCTTT
>-|TRBV7-9|few|TRBJ1-4
CASSLARGGEREKLFF
TGTGCCAGCAGCTTAGCGCGCGGGGGTGAGCGTGAAAAACTGTTTTTT
>-|TRBV10-2|many|TRBJ1-5
CASKDGVSKGQPQHF
TGCGCCAGCAAAGACGGGGTAAGCAAGGGTCAGCCCCAGCATTTT
>-|TRBV18|few|TRBJ2-4
CASSPAILAKNIQYF
TGTGCCAGCTCACCTGCCATATTAGCCAAAAACATTCAGTACTTC
>-|TRBV2|few|TRBJ2-1
CASADPNYEQFF
TGTGCCAGCGCCGACCCTAACTATGAGCAGTTCTTC
>-|TRBV3-1|few|TRBJ1-2
CASSPDRPGTGVYGYTF
TGTGCCAGCAGTCCCGACCGCCCCGGGACGGGAGTCTATGGCTACACCTTC
>TRBD1|TRBV18|few|TRBJ2-2
CASSPGQGSGTGELFF
TGTGCCAGCTCACCGGGACAGGGATCCGGCACCGGGGAGCTGTTTTTT
>-|TRBV2|few|TRBJ1-6
CASLTFPNSPLHF
TGTGCCAGCTTGACCTTTCCTAATTCACCCCTCCACTTT
>-|TRBV9|-|TRBJ1-3
CASGQGNTIYF
TGTGCCAGCGGGCAGGGAAACACCATATATTTT
>TRBD1|TRBV2|-|TRBJ2-2
CASREQGIPGELFF
TGTGCCAGCAGGGAACAGGGGATTCCCGGGGAGCTGTTTTTT
>TRBD1|TRBV20-1|few|TRBJ1-5
CSARTGGEGNQPQHF
TGCAGTGCCCGGACAGGGGGCGAGGGCAATCAGCCCCAGCATTTT
>-|TRBV29-1|few|TRBJ1-3
CSVATSSGNTIYF
TGCAGCGTTGCGACATCCTCTGGAAACACCATATATTTT
>-|TRBV6-2/TRBV6-3|many|TRBJ2-1
CASSREEIRSYNEQFF
TGTGCCAGCAGTCGAGAGGAGATTCGGTCCTACAATGAGCAGTTCTTC
>TRBD1|TRBV5-8|-|TRBJ2-1
CASSRRQGASDEQFF
TGTGCCAGCAGCCGGAGACAGGGGGCTAGCGATGAGCAGTTCTTC
>-|TRBV6-1|few|TRBJ1-2
CASSVVRADYGYTF
TGTGCCAGCAGTGTTGTCAGGGCGGACTATGGCTACACCTTC
>TRBD1|TRBV4-2|-|TRBJ1-3
CASSRGQGNSGNTIYF
TGTGCCAGCAGCCGGGGACAGGGGAACTCTGGAAACACCATATATTTT